This TCR beta chain came from a study of T cell clones after liver transplantation. General observations from the study: Graft donor-reactive T cells possibly entered the graft instead of undergoing deletion. A significant post-transplant drop in circulating graft-donor-reactive CD4 TCRbeta sequences occurred in most of the 8 subjects.

Concerning this clone itself: The antigen remains unidentified.

Sequenced by immunoSEQ multiplex PCR; TCRdb stores in-frame clones only, minus some. The profile shows approximately 100,000 clones, 80% to 85% of them singletons. Germline V gene sequence: CDR1 MGHRA, CDR2 YSYEKL. V shed 4 bases and J shed 5 bases, with 17 bases lying between them. The CDR3 runs 15 residues. This chain uses TRBV4-1 with TRBJ1-1, with D unresolved. The TCR comes from a human donor who received a liver transplant. The material was CD4+ T cells from blood, obtained before liver transplant. CDR3 loop: CASSPRLGLSTEAFF. The CDR3 bases are TGCGCCAGCAGCCCCCGCTTAGGGTTGTCAACTGAAGCTTTCTTT.